The T cell receptor beta chain under discussion was sequenced for a study of technical replicates of blood from several donors. Germline-derived CDR1 and CDR2 are MDHEN and SYDVKM. Trimming at V came to 8 bases and at J to 2 bases, leaving 9 bases not matched to a gene. This CDR3 region has 15 residues. This clone has only one observation. Generated by immunoSEQ multiplex PCR, the TCRdb table keeps only in-frame clones and is missing some. Among 60,000 to 85,000 clones listed, 94% were seen once. The J gene is TRBJ1-3, the V gene TRBV28; 7 bases align to TRBD1. Input material: T cells isolated from PBMCs. This receptor was identified in a human donor in good health. CDR3 in DNA: TGTGCCAGCTGTGTTAACAGGGGCCCTGGAAACACCATATATTTT. The encoded protein is CASCVNRGPGNTIYF.